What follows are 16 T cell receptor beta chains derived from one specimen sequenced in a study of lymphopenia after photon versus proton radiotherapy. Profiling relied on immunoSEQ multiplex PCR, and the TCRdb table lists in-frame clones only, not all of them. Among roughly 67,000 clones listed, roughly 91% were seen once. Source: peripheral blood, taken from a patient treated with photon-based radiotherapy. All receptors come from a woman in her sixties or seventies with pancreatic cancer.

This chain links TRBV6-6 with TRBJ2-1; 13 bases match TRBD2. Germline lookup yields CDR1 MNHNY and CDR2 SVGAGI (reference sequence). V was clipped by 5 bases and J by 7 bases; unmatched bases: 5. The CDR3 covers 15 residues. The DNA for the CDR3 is TGTGCCAGCAGTCAACTAGCGGGAGGGCATAATGAGCAGTTCTTC. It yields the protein CASSQLAGGHNEQFF.

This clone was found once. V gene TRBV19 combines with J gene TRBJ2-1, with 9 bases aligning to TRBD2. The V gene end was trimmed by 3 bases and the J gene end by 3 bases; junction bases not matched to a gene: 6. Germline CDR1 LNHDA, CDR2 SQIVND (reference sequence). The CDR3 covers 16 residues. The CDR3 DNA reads TGTGCCAGTAGTATCGGGCTAGCGGGATTCTACAATGAGCAGTTCTTC. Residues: CASSIGLAGFYNEQFF.

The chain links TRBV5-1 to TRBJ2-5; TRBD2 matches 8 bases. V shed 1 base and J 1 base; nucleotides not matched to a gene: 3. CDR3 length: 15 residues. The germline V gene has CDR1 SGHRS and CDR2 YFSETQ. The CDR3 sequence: CASSLIAGSQETQYF. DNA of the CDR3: TGCGCCAGCAGCTTGATAGCGGGAAGCCAAGAGACCCAGTACTTC.

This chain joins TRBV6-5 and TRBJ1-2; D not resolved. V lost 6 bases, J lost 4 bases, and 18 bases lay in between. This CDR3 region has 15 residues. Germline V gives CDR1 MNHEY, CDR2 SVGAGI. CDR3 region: CASRTRAVGSYGYTF. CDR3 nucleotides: TGTGCCAGCAGAACGAGGGCAGTCGGATCCTATGGCTACACCTTC.

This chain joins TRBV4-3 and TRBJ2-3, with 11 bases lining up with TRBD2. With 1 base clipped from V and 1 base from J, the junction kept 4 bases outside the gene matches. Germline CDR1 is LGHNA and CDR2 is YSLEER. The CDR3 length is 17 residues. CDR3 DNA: TGCGCCAGCAGCCAAGGACTAGCGGGGAGGGGCACAGATACGCAGTATTTT. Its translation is CASSQGLAGRGTDTQYF.

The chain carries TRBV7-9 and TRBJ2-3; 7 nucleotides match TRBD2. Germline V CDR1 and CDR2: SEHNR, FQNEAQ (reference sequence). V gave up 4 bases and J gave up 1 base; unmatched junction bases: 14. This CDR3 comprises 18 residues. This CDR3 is CASSSLVRLAVGTDTQYF. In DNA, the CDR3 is TGTGCCAGCAGCTCCCTAGTACGCCTAGCGGTGGGCACAGATACGCAGTATTTT.

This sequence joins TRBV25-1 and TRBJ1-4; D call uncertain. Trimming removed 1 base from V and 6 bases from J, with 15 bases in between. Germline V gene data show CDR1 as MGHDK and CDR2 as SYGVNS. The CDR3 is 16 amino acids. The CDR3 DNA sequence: TGTGCCAGCAGTGAATCGGGAAAGGGCGTCTATGAAAAACTGTTTTTT. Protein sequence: CASSESGKGVYEKLFF.

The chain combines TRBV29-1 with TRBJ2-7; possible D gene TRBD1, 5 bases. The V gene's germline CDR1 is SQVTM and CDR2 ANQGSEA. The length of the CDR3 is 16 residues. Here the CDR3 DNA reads TGCACCTCCTGTTGTACCGCAGGGATCACAACCTACGAGCAGTACTTC. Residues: CTSCCTAGITTYEQYF.

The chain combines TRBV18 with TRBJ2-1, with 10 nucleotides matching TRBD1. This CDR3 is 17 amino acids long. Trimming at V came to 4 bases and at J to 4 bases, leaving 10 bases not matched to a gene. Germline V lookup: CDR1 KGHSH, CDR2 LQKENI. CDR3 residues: CASSLTRDRGSYNEQFF. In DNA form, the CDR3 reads TGTGCCAGCTCACTGACCAGGGACAGGGGTTCGTACAATGAGCAGTTCTTC.

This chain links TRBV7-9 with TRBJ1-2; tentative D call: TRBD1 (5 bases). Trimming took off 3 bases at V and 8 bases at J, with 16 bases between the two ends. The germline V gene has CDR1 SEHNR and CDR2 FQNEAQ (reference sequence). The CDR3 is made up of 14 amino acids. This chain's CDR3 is CASSLGRVAGGYTF. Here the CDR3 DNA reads TGTGCCAGCAGCTTGGGCAGGGTGGCAGGAGGCTACACCTTC.

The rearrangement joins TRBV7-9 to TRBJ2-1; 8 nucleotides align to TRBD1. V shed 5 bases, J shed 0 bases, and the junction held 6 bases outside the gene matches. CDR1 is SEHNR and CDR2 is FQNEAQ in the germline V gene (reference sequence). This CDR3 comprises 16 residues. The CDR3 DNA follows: TGTGCCAGCAGCAAATCAGGGGGCCGCTCCTACAATGAGCAGTTCTTC. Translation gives CASSKSGGRSYNEQFF.

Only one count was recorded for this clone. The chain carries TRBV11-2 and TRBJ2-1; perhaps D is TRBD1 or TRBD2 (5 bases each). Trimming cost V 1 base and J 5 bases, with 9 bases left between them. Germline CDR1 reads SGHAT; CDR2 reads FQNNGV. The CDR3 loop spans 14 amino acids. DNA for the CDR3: TGTGCCAGCAGCTTAGGGGACGGGGACAATGAGCAGTTCTTC. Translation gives CASSLGDGDNEQFF.

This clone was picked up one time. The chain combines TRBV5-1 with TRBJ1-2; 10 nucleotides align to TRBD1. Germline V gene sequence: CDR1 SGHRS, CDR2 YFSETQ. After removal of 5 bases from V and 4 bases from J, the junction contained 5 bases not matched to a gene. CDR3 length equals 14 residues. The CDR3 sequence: CASRGQGILYGYTF. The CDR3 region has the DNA TGCGCCAGCAGGGGACAGGGGATCCTCTATGGCTACACCTTC.

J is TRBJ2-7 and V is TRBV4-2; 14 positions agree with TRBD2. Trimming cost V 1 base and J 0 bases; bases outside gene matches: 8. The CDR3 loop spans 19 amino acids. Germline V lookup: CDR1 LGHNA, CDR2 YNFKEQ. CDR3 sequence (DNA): TGTGCCAGCAGCCAAGGGGCCGGGACTAGCGGGAGTCTCTCCTACGAGCAGTACTTC. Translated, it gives CASSQGAGTSGSLSYEQYF.

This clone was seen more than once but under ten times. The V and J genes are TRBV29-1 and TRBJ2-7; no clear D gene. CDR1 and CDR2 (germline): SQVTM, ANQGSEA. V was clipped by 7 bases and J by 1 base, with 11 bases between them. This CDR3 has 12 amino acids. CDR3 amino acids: CSADDGSYEQYF. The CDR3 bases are TGCAGCGCTGACGACGGTTCCTACGAGCAGTACTTC.

In nucleotides, the CDR3 is TGTGCCAGCAGTTCGGGACAGGGTGGGCAGCCCCAGCATTTT. This encodes CASSSGQGGQPQHF. The chain combines TRBV28 with TRBJ1-5; TRBD1 agrees at 9 bases. Germline V gene lookup returns CDR1 MDHEN and CDR2 SYDVKM. The CDR3 is 14 residues long. The ends lost 4 bases at V and 7 bases at J; junction bases unmatched: 5.